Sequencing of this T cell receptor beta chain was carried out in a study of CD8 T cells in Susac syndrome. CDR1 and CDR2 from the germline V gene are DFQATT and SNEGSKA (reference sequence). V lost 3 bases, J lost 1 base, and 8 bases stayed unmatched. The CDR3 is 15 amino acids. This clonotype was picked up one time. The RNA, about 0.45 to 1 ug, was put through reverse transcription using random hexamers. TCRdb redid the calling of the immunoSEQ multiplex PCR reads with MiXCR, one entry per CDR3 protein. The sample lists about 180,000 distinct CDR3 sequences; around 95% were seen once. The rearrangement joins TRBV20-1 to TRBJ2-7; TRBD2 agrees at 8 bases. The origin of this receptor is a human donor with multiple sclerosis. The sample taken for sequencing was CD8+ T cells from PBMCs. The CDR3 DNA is TGCAGTGCTAGGGATCTACTAGCGGCTTCCTACGAGCAGTACTTC. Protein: CSARDLLAASYEQYF.